This T cell receptor beta chain was documented in a study of cytotoxic CD8 clonotypes in ibrutinib-treated CLL. Study context: The taking of response samples occurred after a median about 12 months of treatment, with a range of 6 to 36. Study-wide results and caveats: Age-matched healthy donor levels were exceeded by baseline clonality, which tracked circulating CD8+ T-cell counts.

Data came from immunoSEQ multiplex PCR; TCRdb stores just in-frame clones and leaves some out. The data contain under 75,000 clones, over 60% of them singletons. V gave up 5 bases and J gave up 1 base, with 11 bases separating them. CDR1 is LNHDA and CDR2 is SQIVND in the germline V gene (reference sequence). The CDR3 length is 14 residues. Worth noting for this clone: The antigen is undetermined.

This TCR was recovered from a human donor with chronic lymphocytic leukemia. The starting material was PBMCs, obtained after 12 months of ibrutinib treatment. The gene calls are TRBV19 and TRBJ2-5; TRBD2 might be the D (6 bases). The CDR3 reads CASSPRRGQETQYF. In DNA form, the CDR3 reads TGTGCCAGTAGTCCCCGGCGGGGCCAAGAGACCCAGTACTTC.